This entry is about one TCR beta chain. The antigen is unknown. The sample belongs to a study of cytomegalovirus exposure and HLA in healthy donors. Findings and caveats of the study: TCR beta sequences reportedly predicted the HLA-A and HLA-B alleles of most subjects accurately.

In germline, CDR1 is SGHVS, CDR2 FQNEAQ. The CDR3 runs to 18 residues. V lost 4 bases and J lost 1; bases outside the gene matches: 10. In nominal health when sampled, donors likely had unrecorded immune exposures nonetheless. It was with 60 Vbeta and 13 Jbeta primers that the PCR ran. Only in-frame clones appear in the TCRdb table, and some are missing; sequencing was by immunoSEQ multiplex PCR. The table includes about 120,000 clones, 81% detected once. This sequence joins TRBV7-8 and TRBJ2-3, with 11 bases identical to TRBD2. The specimen was PBMCs. The TCR originated in a woman aged 35 to 49 in good health and CMV-seronegative. CDR3 amino acids: CASSSGLAEERGTDTQYF. The CDR3 region has the DNA TGTGCCAGCAGCTCGGGACTAGCGGAGGAAAGAGGCACAGATACGCAGTATTTT.